These 8 T cell receptor beta chains came from one sample sequenced in a study of OX40 agonist ivuxolimab in advanced cancers. Sequencing used immunoSEQ multiplex PCR; TCRdb keeps in-frame clones, though not all of them. The table lists tens of thousands of clones, roughly 82% of them singletons. The specimen comprised CD4+ or CD8+ T cells sorted from blood, sampled in a trial of the OX40 agonist ivuxolimab. These receptors all come from an adult with an advanced solid tumor such as melanoma, head and neck, liver or kidney cancer.

This chain uses TRBV29-1 with TRBJ2-2; 11 bases are a match to TRBD1. Germline CDR1 is SQVTM and CDR2 is ANQGSEA. This CDR3 has 15 residues. The V gene end was trimmed by 5 bases and the J gene end by 4 bases; junction bases not matched to a gene: 6. The CDR3, as DNA: TGCAGCGTTATGGGGACAGGGGGGCTCACCGGGGAGCTGTTTTTT. Protein product: CSVMGTGGLTGELFF.

The sample holds a few counts of this clone. The chain links TRBV2 to TRBJ1-6; TRBD1 is a possible D gene (6 bases). V lost 3 bases to trimming and J lost 7 bases, with 13 bases between them. The CDR3 loop spans 15 amino acids. The germline CDR1 and CDR2 sequences are SNHLY and FYNNEI. The CDR3 sequence: CASSEAQGSNSPLHF. The CDR3 bases are TGTGCCAGCAGTGAGGCGCAGGGGTCGAATTCACCCCTCCACTTT.

The chain carries TRBV25-1 and TRBJ1-1, with D perhaps TRBD1 (5 bases). The CDR3 has 14 amino acids. V lost 6 bases, J lost 4 bases, and 15 bases lay in between. Germline CDR1 MGHDK, CDR2 SYGVNS. The CDR3 sequence: CASRHWGVGTEAFF. In DNA, the CDR3 is TGTGCCAGCAGACACTGGGGGGTTGGCACTGAAGCTTTCTTT.

The chain employs TRBV6-4 and TRBJ2-4, with D perhaps TRBD1 or TRBD2 (6 bases each). V was clipped by 2 bases and J by 2 bases, with 7 bases between them. The CDR3 sequence is 14 residues long. CDR1 and CDR2 (germline): MRHNA, SNTAGT. The CDR3 here is CASSDGGPKNIQYF. The CDR3 DNA reads TGTGCCAGCAGTGACGGGGGGCCCAAAAACATTCAGTACTTC.

The V call is TRBV18, the J call TRBJ2-1, with D tentatively TRBD1 (6 bases). CDR3 size: 17 residues. V lost 2 bases, J lost 5 bases, and 19 bases lay in between. Germline V gives CDR1 KGHSH, CDR2 LQKENI. The CDR3 loop is CASSPIGKQGWDNEQFF. The CDR3 DNA is TGTGCCAGCTCACCAATCGGCAAGCAGGGGTGGGACAATGAGCAGTTCTTC.

V and J are TRBV6-1 and TRBJ2-3; 8 bases map to TRBD1. V lost 7 bases and J lost 4; bases outside the gene matches: 10. The CDR3 totals 15 residues. Germline CDR1 and CDR2: MNHNS and SASEGT. CDR3: CASTYTRQGSDTQYF. CDR3 coding DNA: TGTGCCAGCACCTACACTCGACAGGGGTCAGATACGCAGTATTTT.

There are a few counts of this clone. The rearrangement joins TRBV19 to TRBJ1-2; tentatively, D is TRBD1 (6 bases). Trimming stripped 1 base from V and 4 bases from J, with 7 bases between. The germline V gene has CDR1 LNHDA and CDR2 SQIVND (reference sequence). CDR3 size: 13 residues. The CDR3 reads CASSIAGAYGYTF. DNA of the CDR3: TGTGCCAGTAGTATAGCAGGGGCCTATGGCTACACCTTC.

The CDR3 region is CASSVGPINEQFF. CDR3 sequence (DNA): TGTGCCAGCAGCGTCGGGCCGATCAATGAGCAGTTCTTC. The V gene is TRBV9, the J gene TRBJ2-1; D is ambiguous. V shed 2 bases and J shed 6 bases, with 9 bases lying between them. CDR1 and CDR2 (germline): SGDLS, YYNGEE. The CDR3 totals 13 residues.